The 31 T cell receptor beta chains given below trace back to one sample, sequenced in a study of blood T cell repertoires in COVID-19. Assay used: immunoSEQ multiplex PCR; TCRdb lists only in-frame clones, some missing. The sample holds around 33,000 clones; roughly 77% are singletons and the top ten take under 15%. Sequenced material: peripheral blood. Source of these receptors: a man older than 75 with active or convalescent COVID-19.

The chain is built from TRBV7-9 and TRBJ2-1; a possible D gene is TRBD2 (6 bases). Between the trimmed V and J ends, which lost 5 bases and 4 bases, there was a span of 12 bases. Germline V lookup: CDR1 SEHNR, CDR2 FQNEAQ (reference sequence). The CDR3 loop spans 14 amino acids. CDR3 loop: CASSLSGSYNEQFF. CDR3 coding DNA: TGTGCCAGCAGCCTGAGCGGGTCTTACAATGAGCAGTTCTTC.

This sequence joins TRBV4-2 and TRBJ2-1; 11 bases map to TRBD2. This CDR3 spans 15 amino acids. CDR1 is LGHNA, CDR2 YNFKEQ, per germline. The ends lost 4 bases at V and 4 bases at J; junction bases unmatched: 3. The CDR3 sequence: CASSPLAGGYNEQFF. CDR3 in DNA: TGTGCCAGCAGCCCCCTAGCGGGAGGTTACAATGAGCAGTTCTTC.

This clone was observed once. The CDR3 sequence is CASSFRGREKLFF. DNA for the CDR3: TGTGCCAGCAGTTTTAGGGGGCGGGAAAAACTGTTTTTT. The chain joins TRBV12-3 or TRBV12-4 to TRBJ1-4; 7 nucleotides match TRBD1. Trimming took 3 bases from V and 8 from J; bases not matched to a gene: 3. This CDR3 spans 13 amino acids.

The chain combines TRBV28 with TRBJ1-6; 8 bases fit TRBD1. CDR3 length: 15 amino acids. Germline V CDR1 and CDR2: MDHEN, SYDVKM. J lost 8 bases, V lost 6 bases, and 9 bases had no gene match. The chain's CDR3 is CASSNDRGFDSPLHF. Here the CDR3 DNA reads TGTGCCAGCAGCAACGACAGGGGCTTTGATTCACCCCTCCACTTT.

This chain joins TRBV6-1 and TRBJ1-3; D is perhaps TRBD1 (5 bases). This CDR3 has 14 amino acids. Trimming took 1 base from V and 4 from J, leaving 8 bases between them. In germline, CDR1 is MNHNS, CDR2 SASEGT. The CDR3 nucleotides read TGTGCCAGCAGTGAAGTCAGGGTCGGAAACACCATATATTTT. Its translation is CASSEVRVGNTIYF.

This clone is labeled medium-sized (0.01 to 0.1%). The chain has TRBV30 and TRBJ2-6, with D perhaps TRBD2 (6 bases). The CDR3 is 13 residues long. Germline values: CDR1 GTSNPN, CDR2 SVGIG (reference sequence). Trimming left V 5 bases short and J 3 bases short, with 8 bases between. The CDR3 nucleotides are TGTGCCTGGCGGACTAATGGGGCCAACGTCCTGACTTTC. It is translated as CAWRTNGANVLTF.

The V and J genes are TRBV28 and TRBJ2-4; D not resolved. This CDR3 spans 16 amino acids. Trimming left V 3 bases short and J 2 bases short, with 14 bases between. Germline V gene sequence: CDR1 MDHEN, CDR2 SYDVKM. CDR3 region: CASSFEQVLTKNIQYF. The CDR3 bases are TGTGCCAGCAGTTTCGAGCAGGTTTTGACCAAAAACATTCAGTACTTC.

J is TRBJ1-1 and V is TRBV9; D is possibly TRBD1 (5 bases). The CDR3 is 14 amino acids. The germline V gene has CDR1 SGDLS and CDR2 YYNGEE. Trimming removed 3 bases from V and 4 bases from J, with 13 bases in between. CDR3 residues: CASSGTGYGTEAFF. The CDR3 DNA follows: TGTGCCAGCAGCGGTACAGGTTATGGCACTGAAGCTTTCTTT.

The V and J genes are TRBV7-2 and TRBJ2-5; tentative D call: TRBD2 (5 bases). Trimming cost V 2 bases and J 3 bases, with 13 bases left between them. The CDR3 is 15 amino acids. Germline CDR1 reads SGHTA; CDR2 reads FQGNSA. CDR3 in amino acids: CASSLMGFGEETQYF. CDR3 bases: TGTGCCAGCAGCTTAATGGGTTTCGGGGAAGAGACCCAGTACTTC.

The J gene is TRBJ2-1, the V gene TRBV7-8; D may be TRBD1 (5 bases). Looked up from germline, CDR1 is SGHVS and CDR2 is FQNEAQ. V shed 1 base and J shed 2 bases, with 9 bases lying between them. The CDR3 length is 15 residues. DNA for the CDR3: TGTGCCAGCAGCTTAGGGCAGGGTGCCTACAATGAGCAGTTCTTC. Translation gives CASSLGQGAYNEQFF.

The genes are TRBV15 and TRBJ2-7; the match to TRBD2 covers 8 bases. After removal of 1 base from V and 6 bases from J, the junction contained 5 bases not matched to a gene. CDR1 is LNHNV, CDR2 YYDKDF, per germline (reference sequence). The CDR3 is 14 amino acids. This chain's CDR3 is CATSRGTSSGEQYF. As DNA, the CDR3 is TGTGCCACCAGCAGAGGGACTAGCTCGGGCGAGCAGTACTTC. Full variable domain (remainder filled in from reference TRBV15 and TRBJ2-7): DAMVIQNPRYQVTQFGKPVTLSCSQTLNHNVMYWYQQKSSQAPKLLFHYYDKDFNNEADTPDNFQSRRPNTSFCFLDIRSPGLGDTAMYLCATSRGTSSGEQYFGPGTRLTVT.

The rearrangement joins TRBV18 to TRBJ2-7; 7 bases line up with TRBD2. V lost 3 bases, J lost 3 bases, and 8 bases stayed unmatched. Germline V gene data show CDR1 as KGHSH and CDR2 as LQKENI. The CDR3 runs to 15 residues. As DNA, the CDR3 is TGTGCCAGCTCACCGCCGGGACTACGAGGCTACGAGCAGTACTTC. Encoded protein: CASSPPGLRGYEQYF.

This chain joins TRBV7-2 and TRBJ1-4; TRBD1 is a possible D gene (5 bases). V was cut by 3 bases and J by 3 bases, with 8 bases left in between. Per the germline V gene, CDR1 is SGHTA and CDR2 is FQGNSA. The CDR3 loop spans 14 amino acids. For the CDR3, the DNA is TGTGCCAGCAGCTTGGGGCAAGCTAATGAAAAACTGTTTTTT. Translated, it gives CASSLGQANEKLFF.

This clone occurred a few times. This rearrangement joins TRBV18 to TRBJ2-1, with D possibly TRBD1 on 5 matching bases. Germline loops: CDR1 KGHSH, CDR2 LQKENI. Trimming cost V 2 bases and J 5 bases, with 10 bases left between them. CDR3 length equals 14 residues. CDR3 DNA: TGTGCCAGCTCACCATCCAGGGCAAACAATGAGCAGTTCTTC. It is translated as CASSPSRANNEQFF.

The chain carries TRBV7-9 and TRBJ2-3, with TRBD2 matching over 8 bases. Per germline, CDR1 SEHNR and CDR2 FQNEAQ (reference sequence). Germline trimming cut 4 bases from V and 2 bases from J; bases unmatched to any gene: 11. This CDR3 comprises 17 residues. The DNA of the CDR3 is TGTGCCAGCAGCTCCCTAGCGGGCCGCTCTATCACAGATACGCAGTATTTT. This translates into CASSSLAGRSITDTQYF. Full variable domain (rest looked up from reference TRBV7-9 and TRBJ2-3): DTGVSQNPRHKITKRGQNVTFRCDPISEHNRLYWYRQTLGQGPEFLTYFQNEAQLEKSRLLSDRFSAERPKGSFSTLEIQRTEQGDSAMYLCASSSLAGRSITDTQYFGPGTRLTVL.

The rearrangement uses TRBV7-6 and TRBJ2-4, with D hard to call. Germline values: CDR1 SGHVS, CDR2 FNYEAQ. The length of the CDR3 is 15 residues. The V and J ends lost 1 base and 11 bases respectively, with 18 bases between them. The CDR3 DNA is TGTGCCAGCAGCTTAGTCGCTCAGCCCTCCGGAGTTCAGTACTTC. This encodes CASSLVAQPSGVQYF. Full variable domain (rest looked up from reference TRBV7-6 and TRBJ2-4): GAGVSQSPRYKVTKRGQDVALRCDPISGHVSLYWYRQALGQGPEFLTYFNYEAQQDKSGLPNDRFSAERPEGSISTLTIQRTEQRDSAMYRCASSLVAQPSGVQYFGAGTRLSVL.

V gene TRBV6-5 combines with J gene TRBJ2-7, with 10 bases that match TRBD2. After removal of 2 bases from V and 7 bases from J, the junction contained 11 bases not matched to a gene. The CDR3 sequence is 16 residues long. Looked up from germline, CDR1 is MNHEY and CDR2 is SVGAGI. CDR3 nucleotide sequence: TGTGCCAGCAGTTACGCGGAGCGGGAGGGCTATATTGAGCAGTACTTC. Its translation: CASSYAEREGYIEQYF.

This clone was seen only a few times. Relative to the germline gene, one junction end is altered; a read error may explain this. This chain connects TRBV9 to TRBJ2-7, with D perhaps TRBD2 (6 bases). Germline-derived CDR1 and CDR2 are SGDLS and YYNGEE. CDR3 length: 15 residues. CDR3 sequence (DNA): TGTGCCAGCAACGTATCGGAGGGCCTCTCCTACGAGCAGTACTTC. Residues: CASNVSEGLSYEQYF.

This rearrangement joins TRBV28 to TRBJ1-2, with D maybe TRBD1 (5 bases). The V and J ends lost 4 bases and 1 base respectively, with 13 bases between them. Per the germline V gene, CDR1 is MDHEN and CDR2 is SYDVKM. The CDR3 loop spans 15 amino acids. The CDR3 nucleotides read TGTGCCAGCAGTTCACCGGGACTTATTAACTATGGCTACACCTTC. Encoded protein: CASSSPGLINYGYTF.

V and J are TRBV7-9 and TRBJ1-2, with 12 nucleotides matching TRBD1. V lost 5 bases, J lost 3 bases, and 4 bases stayed unmatched. This CDR3 has 15 amino acids. From germline, CDR1 is SEHNR and CDR2 FQNEAQ (reference sequence). The CDR3 here is CASSGTGGAYYGYTF. In DNA, the CDR3 is TGTGCCAGCAGCGGGACAGGGGGCGCCTACTATGGCTACACCTTC.

This sequence joins TRBV14 and TRBJ2-2, with a weak D call TRBD1 (6 bases). Trimming removed 6 bases from V and 4 bases from J, with 15 bases in between. Per germline, CDR1 SGHDN and CDR2 FVKESK. The CDR3 loop spans 15 amino acids. CDR3 protein: CASRRNWGPTGELFF. In DNA, the CDR3 is TGTGCCAGCAGACGGAACTGGGGGCCCACCGGGGAGCTGTTTTTT.

The V and J genes are TRBV9 and TRBJ2-1, with 10 bases fitting TRBD2. The CDR3 loop spans 16 amino acids. J was trimmed by 1 base and V by 3 bases; bases with no gene match: 4. CDR1 and CDR2 (germline): SGDLS, YYNGEE. The CDR3 spells CASSALAGTSYNEQFF. CDR3 sequence (DNA): TGTGCCAGCAGCGCACTAGCGGGAACGTCCTACAATGAGCAGTTCTTC. The whole variable domain, filled in from reference TRBV9 and TRBJ2-1, reads DSGVTQTPKHLITATGQRVTLRCSPRSGDLSVYWYQQSLDQGLQFLIQYYNGEERAKGNILERFSAQQFPDLHSELNLSSLELGDSALYFCASSALAGTSYNEQFFGPGTRLTVL.

V usage is TRBV12-3 or TRBV12-4 and J usage is TRBJ2-1; D unclear. The V gene lost 2 bases and the J gene lost 7 bases, with 6 bases spanning the gap. The CDR3 has 12 residues. The CDR3 sequence is CASSLSGNEQFF. The CDR3 nucleotides are TGTGCCAGCAGTTTATCCGGGAATGAGCAGTTCTTC.

The chain carries TRBV19 and TRBJ2-1; 9 bases are a match to TRBD2. Trimming cost V 1 base and J 7 bases; bases outside gene matches: 8. The CDR3 is made up of 16 amino acids. Germline lookup yields CDR1 LNHDA and CDR2 SQIVND (reference sequence). The CDR3 sequence is CASSIVTSGGRNEQFF. In DNA form, the CDR3 reads TGTGCCAGTAGTATAGTGACTAGCGGTGGGAGGAATGAGCAGTTCTTC.

The chain employs TRBV18 and TRBJ2-2; TRBD2 is a possible D gene (5 bases). Trimming took 5 bases from V and 3 from J, leaving 7 bases between them. The CDR3 is 13 residues long. CDR1 and CDR2 from the germline V gene are KGHSH and LQKENI. The CDR3 DNA is TGTGCCAGCTCAGCGAGGGACACCGGGGAGCTGTTTTTT. It is translated as CASSARDTGELFF.

As DNA, the CDR3 is TGCAGCGTTATGGTACAGGGGGCGTTCGGCTACACCTTC. Its protein product is CSVMVQGAFGYTF. The rearrangement links TRBV29-1 to TRBJ1-2; 9 bases fit TRBD1. CDR1 SQVTM and CDR2 ANQGSEA come from the germline V gene. The CDR3 is 13 residues long. Trimming removed 5 bases from V and 8 bases from J; junction bases left unmatched: 9.

This chain connects TRBV10-1 to TRBJ2-3; perhaps TRBD2 as D (6 bases). The V end was cut by 6 bases, the J end by 6 bases, with 13 bases between. Germline-derived CDR1 and CDR2 are WNHNN and SYGVQD (reference sequence). The CDR3 is 13 residues long. CDR3 nucleotide sequence: TGCGCCAGCAGCCGGGACTCACGGGATACGCAGTATTTT. Translated: CASSRDSRDTQYF.

The rearrangement links TRBV12-3 or TRBV12-4 to TRBJ1-2; D call uncertain. The CDR3 runs 12 residues. V dropped 2 bases and J dropped 7 bases, with 8 bases sitting between them. The CDR3 spells CASSLLSGGYTF. The CDR3 DNA sequence: TGTGCCAGCAGTTTATTATCCGGTGGCTACACCTTC.

The chain is built from TRBV28 and TRBJ1-5; 7 bases line up with TRBD1. In germline, CDR1 is MDHEN, CDR2 SYDVKM. The CDR3 has 15 residues. With 5 bases clipped from V and 9 bases from J, the junction kept 13 bases outside the gene matches. CDR3 region: CASSGVRQGLWPQHF. Here the CDR3 DNA reads TGTGCCAGCAGTGGCGTACGACAGGGCCTTTGGCCCCAGCATTTT.

J is TRBJ1-1 and V is TRBV7-9; D may be TRBD1 (6 bases). The germline V gene has CDR1 SEHNR and CDR2 FQNEAQ (reference sequence). V lost 4 bases and J lost 1, with 10 bases in between. The CDR3 is made up of 14 amino acids. CDR3 sequence: CASSSKDRNTEAFF. DNA of the CDR3: TGTGCCAGCAGCTCTAAGGACAGGAACACTGAAGCTTTCTTT.

This clone has only a few counts. At one end the junction does not follow the germline gene, possibly because of a read error. The chain has TRBV30 and TRBJ1-1, with 9 bases matching TRBD1. This CDR3 spans 17 amino acids. CDR1 GTSNPN and CDR2 SVGIG come from the germline V gene (reference sequence). CDR3 protein: CAWETGTGSFVNTEAFF. The CDR3 DNA is TGTGCCTGGGAAACCGGGACAGGGTCTTTCGTGAATACTGAAGCTTTCTTT.